The 22 T cell receptor beta chains listed next were all sequenced from one sample in a study of blood T cell repertoires in COVID-19. TCRdb keeps only in-frame clones here, not all; method: immunoSEQ multiplex PCR. The sample has about 300,000 clones; 89% are singletons. The sample was peripheral blood. These receptors came from a woman in her twenties or thirties with COVID-19, enrolled during active disease.

The chain employs TRBV27 and TRBJ1-1, with 7 bases matching TRBD1. This CDR3 has 14 amino acids. The V segment lost 3 bases and the J segment 4 bases; nucleotides outside the gene matches: 5. Germline V gene lookup returns CDR1 MNHEY and CDR2 SMNVEV (reference sequence). The CDR3 is CASSFRGAGTEAFF. The CDR3 coding sequence is TGTGCCAGCAGTTTCAGGGGGGCGGGCACTGAAGCTTTCTTT.

The chain is built from TRBV27 and TRBJ1-2, with 8 bases aligning to TRBD1. The CDR3 runs to 15 residues. Germline assignment: CDR1 MNHEY and CDR2 SMNVEV (reference sequence). V shed 1 base, J shed 7 bases, and the junction held 8 bases outside the gene matches. The CDR3 DNA sequence: TGTGCCAGCAGTTTATTAGGGCAGGGGGCGCCTGGCTACACCTTC. Its translation: CASSLLGQGAPGYTF.

The chain combines TRBV28 with TRBJ2-5, with D possibly matching TRBD2 (6 bases). Germline V gene lookup returns CDR1 MDHEN and CDR2 SYDVKM. This CDR3 is 14 amino acids long. With 6 bases removed from V and 9 bases from J, the gap between germline ends came to 20 bases. Written as DNA, the CDR3 is TGTGCCAGCAGCCCTTCCCTACCCGGGGAGGCCCAGTACTTC. It yields the protein CASSPSLPGEAQYF.

This chain links TRBV19 with TRBJ2-6; unclear D gene. V was cut by 4 bases and J by 4 bases, with 17 bases left in between. The CDR3 covers 17 residues. Germline assignment: CDR1 LNHDA and CDR2 SQIVND (reference sequence). The CDR3 nucleotides read TGTGCCAGTAGTAATACAAAGAGGTTTTACGGGGCCAACGTCCTGACTTTC. Its translation is CASSNTKRFYGANVLTF.

This rearrangement joins TRBV5-1 to TRBJ1-1, with D maybe TRBD1 (6 bases). The CDR3 runs to 15 residues. Trimming removed 5 bases at V and 1 base at J, with 15 bases between. Germline CDR1 and CDR2: SGHRS and YFSETQ. For the CDR3, the DNA is TGCGCCAGCAGGCCCGATCAGGGGTCGAACACTGAAGCTTTCTTT. Protein product: CASRPDQGSNTEAFF.

J is TRBJ2-2 and V is TRBV21-1; the table's D call of TRBD1 was not tested on the DNA. TRBV21-1 is designated a pseudogene. The CDR3 consists of 18 residues. This chain's CDR3 is CASSMGQGLVTNTGELFF. Written as DNA, the CDR3 is TGTGCCAGCAGCATGGGACAGGGGTTGGTCACGAACACCGGGGAGCTGTTTTTT.

This clone has a handful of counts. V gene TRBV25-1 combines with J gene TRBJ1-2, with D possibly matching TRBD1 (6 bases). The CDR3 has 13 amino acids. Trimming removed 4 bases from V and 4 bases from J, with 10 bases in between. Germline V gene data show CDR1 as MGHDK and CDR2 as SYGVNS. The CDR3 is CASSAGTPYGYTF. In DNA, the CDR3 is TGTGCCAGCAGTGCCGGGACACCCTATGGCTACACCTTC.

This chain uses TRBV19 with TRBJ2-7, with 8 bases fitting TRBD2. CDR3 length: 15 residues. Germline V gene data show CDR1 as LNHDA and CDR2 as SQIVND (reference sequence). V dropped 5 bases and J dropped 3; count of bases not matched to a gene: 9. CDR3 nucleotide sequence: TGTGCCAGTAGTCCGAACGGCGGGGGGAGCTACGAGCAGTACTTC. Translating gives CASSPNGGGSYEQYF.

The J gene is TRBJ2-1, the V gene TRBV4-1; TRBD1 might be the D (6 bases). V was trimmed by 4 bases and J by 5 bases, leaving 9 bases between them. CDR1 and CDR2 (germline): MGHRA, YSYEKL. This CDR3 spans 13 amino acids. Here the CDR3 DNA reads TGCGCCAGCAGCCTAAGACAGGACAATGAGCAGTTCTTC. Its translation is CASSLRQDNEQFF.

V is TRBV5-6 and J is TRBJ1-6; D is undetermined. Germline values: CDR1 SGHDT, CDR2 YYEEEE. This CDR3 spans 14 amino acids. Deletions cut 0 bases from V and 10 bases from J, with 11 bases between. Here the CDR3 reads CASSLGRGGSPLHF. DNA for the CDR3: TGTGCCAGCAGCTTGGGACGGGGTGGGTCACCCCTCCACTTT.

The V call is TRBV5-4, the J call TRBJ1-4, with D unresolved. Germline CDR1 reads SGHNT; CDR2 reads YYREEE (reference sequence). This CDR3 comprises 15 residues. Trimming removed 4 bases at V and 0 bases at J, with 10 bases between. CDR3 region: CASSTNTATNEKLFF. In DNA form, the CDR3 reads TGTGCCAGCAGCACGAACACAGCAACTAATGAAAAACTGTTTTTT.

CDR3 protein: CAWTMHEEAFF. DNA for the CDR3: TGTGCCTGGACTATGCACGAAGAAGCTTTCTTT. V and J are TRBV30 and TRBJ1-1, with D unclear. With 4 bases removed from V and 8 bases from J, the gap between germline ends came to 11 bases. CDR1 is GTSNPN, CDR2 SVGIG, per germline (reference sequence). The CDR3 is 11 residues long.

This clone appeared once. The chain couples TRBV7-2 to TRBJ1-3, with D uncertain. The length of the CDR3 is 16 residues. Germline V gene sequence: CDR1 SGHTA, CDR2 FQGNSA. V lost 5 bases, J lost 0 bases, and 14 bases lay in between. This chain's CDR3 is CASSPAGMLSGNTIYF. The CDR3, as DNA: TGTGCCAGCAGCCCTGCCGGTATGCTCTCTGGAAACACCATATATTTT. Using reference TRBV7-2 and TRBJ1-3 for the parts outside the CDR3, the full variable domain is GAGVSQSPSNKVTEKGKDVELRCDPISGHTALYWYRQSLGQGLEFLIYFQGNSAPDKSGLPSDRFSAERTGGSVSTLTIQRTQQEDSAVYLCASSPAGMLSGNTIYFGEGSWLTVV.

The chain couples TRBV5-1 to TRBJ1-4; D unresolved. Deletions cut 4 bases from V and 8 bases from J, with 15 bases between. This CDR3 has 14 amino acids. The germline CDR1 and CDR2 sequences are SGHRS and YFSETQ. In nucleotides, the CDR3 is TGCGCCAGCAGCCCACCGGGAGGTGGGGAAAAACTGTTTTTT. Encoded protein: CASSPPGGGEKLFF.

The V and J genes are TRBV11-2 and TRBJ1-5; D perhaps matches TRBD1 (5 bases). The CDR3 extends over 14 amino acids. CDR1 is SGHAT, CDR2 FQNNGV, per germline. Trimming cost V 1 base and J 3 bases, with 7 bases left between them. The CDR3 DNA reads as TGTGCCAGCAGCTTAGTAGGACACAATCAGCCCCAGCATTTT. Translation gives CASSLVGHNQPQHF. Full variable domain (rest looked up from reference TRBV11-2 and TRBJ1-5): EAGVAQSPRYKIIEKRQSVAFWCNPISGHATLYWYQQILGQGPKLLIQFQNNGVVDDSQLPKDRFSAERLKGVDSTLKIQPAKLEDSAVYLCASSLVGHNQPQHFGDGTRLSIL.

J is TRBJ1-1 and V is TRBV19; TRBD1 agrees at 11 bases. Germline loops: CDR1 LNHDA, CDR2 SQIVND (reference sequence). The length of the CDR3 is 17 residues. V shed 6 bases and J 0 bases; nucleotides not matched to a gene: 9. CDR3: CASSGRDRGAMNTEAFF. The DNA for the CDR3 is TGTGCCAGTAGCGGCCGGGACAGGGGGGCGATGAACACTGAAGCTTTCTTT.

This sequence joins TRBV28 and TRBJ1-3; TRBD1 might be the D (5 bases). CDR1 and CDR2 from the germline V gene are MDHEN and SYDVKM. V lost 4 bases and J lost 4, with 11 bases in between. The CDR3 runs 14 residues. The CDR3 DNA reads as TGTGCCAGCAGTTCACCAAACAGGGGAAACACCATATATTTT. Translation gives CASSSPNRGNTIYF.

This clone showed up just once. The rearrangement uses TRBV7-8 and TRBJ1-5; 9 bases are a match to TRBD1. Germline V gives CDR1 SGHVS, CDR2 FQNEAQ. CDR3 length: 15 residues. V was pared by 4 bases and J by 4 bases, with 5 bases of the junction left unmatched. The CDR3 DNA reads TGTGCCAGCAGCTCAAGTGGGACAGGGAATCAGCCCCAGCATTTT. Residues: CASSSSGTGNQPQHF.

The genes are TRBV10-3 and TRBJ1-2, with 7 bases that match TRBD1. Trimming took 4 bases from V and 1 from J; bases not matched to a gene: 3. The CDR3 is 14 residues long. In germline, CDR1 is ENHRY, CDR2 SYGVKD. The DNA for the CDR3 is TGTGCCATCAGTGGCCAGGGGGTTAACTATGGCTACACCTTC. This gives the protein CAISGQGVNYGYTF.

The chain is built from TRBV5-6 and TRBJ2-2; 7 positions agree with TRBD1. CDR3 length: 15 residues. V gave up 4 bases and J gave up 0 bases; unmatched junction bases: 3. Germline V lookup: CDR1 SGHDT, CDR2 YYEEEE. The CDR3 nucleotides read TGTGCCAGCAGCCAAGGGACAGCGAACACCGGGGAGCTGTTTTTT. It is translated as CASSQGTANTGELFF.

The chain links TRBV29-1 to TRBJ1-4; D unclear. CDR1 and CDR2 from the germline V gene are SQVTM and ANQGSEA. Trimming left V 5 bases short and J 4 bases short, with 8 bases between. CDR3 length: 12 residues. The CDR3 bases are TGCAGCGTTCTAACAGTTAATGAAAAACTGTTTTTT. Translated, it gives CSVLTVNEKLFF.

This chain links TRBV9 with TRBJ1-6; TRBD1 is a possible D gene (6 bases). This CDR3 has 12 residues. V lost 4 bases and J 9 bases, leaving 8 bases between the germline ends. Germline loops: CDR1 SGDLS, CDR2 YYNGEE. Here the CDR3 DNA reads TGTGCCAGCAGCCAGGGGTTTTCACCCCTCCACTTT. This gives the protein CASSQGFSPLHF.